Below are 4 T cell receptor beta chains sequenced from a single sample in a study of blood T cell repertoires in COVID-19. Profiling relied on immunoSEQ multiplex PCR, and the TCRdb table lists in-frame clones only, not all of them. This sample has 34,000 or so clones, with 75% to 90% found just once. Sequenced sample: peripheral blood. These receptor sequences come from a man between 60 and 70 years old with active COVID-19.

The V call is TRBV5-3, the J call TRBJ2-1, with D unclear. TRBV5-3 is classed as an ORF, of uncertain function. This CDR3 contains 13 residues. V lost 9 bases and J 0 bases, leaving 10 bases between the germline ends. For the CDR3, the DNA is TGTGCCACGCCGGTGAGCTCCTACAATGAGCAGTTCTTC. Protein: CATPVSSYNEQFF.

V and J are TRBV28 and TRBJ2-1; 10 nucleotides agree with TRBD1. The CDR3 totals 12 residues. Losses at the gene ends were 8 bases for V and 10 bases for J; bases not matched to a gene: 5. Germline CDR1 is MDHEN and CDR2 is SYDVKM. The CDR3 loop reads CASGDRGREQFF. The CDR3 nucleotides read TGTGCCAGCGGGGACAGGGGTAGAGAGCAGTTCTTC.

The V call is TRBV5-1, the J call TRBJ2-5; a possible D gene is TRBD2 (6 bases). The V end lost 4 bases, the J end lost 3 bases, and 16 bases lay between the germline ends. The CDR3 extends over 15 amino acids. CDR1 is SGHRS and CDR2 is YFSETQ in the germline V gene. The CDR3 here is CASSGQSGPEETQYF. CDR3 coding DNA: TGCGCCAGCAGCGGACAAAGCGGGCCGGAAGAGACCCAGTACTTC.

The chain uses TRBV6-5 and TRBJ2-7, with 8 bases identical to TRBD1. CDR3 length equals 12 residues. The germline CDR1 and CDR2 sequences are MNHEY and SVGAGI. The CDR3 DNA is TGTGCAGCCGGACAGGGCATCTACGAGCAGTACTTC. As protein: CAAGQGIYEQYF.